The rows below give T cell receptor beta chains drawn from one sample of a study of blood T cells in healthy people across ages. TCRdb re-derived calls from the 5' RACE reads in MiXCR, one entry per CDR3 protein. The sample has 700,000 or so distinct CDR3 sequences, 40% to 50% seen once. Sequenced input: blood. These receptors were collected from a man aged 80 or over in good health. The CDR3 runs from the conserved cysteine through the conserved F or W. The order of the fields is V gene, clone size, D gene, J gene, CDR3 DNA, CDR3 protein. The D gene is left open where the match is weak. Size values are once, few and many counts, or a class for expanded clones, and some rows have none.

v_call: TRBV29-1
clone_size: NA
d_call: TRBD1
j_call: TRBJ2-7
cdr3_nt: TGCAGCGTTGAAGAGCTGGGACAGGGTTACTCCTACGAGCAGTACTTC
cdr3_aa: CSVEELGQGYSYEQYF

v_call: TRBV11-2
clone_size: few
d_call: TRBD1
j_call: TRBJ2-3
cdr3_nt: TGTGCCAGCAGGAACAGGGGTGGCACAGATACGCAGTATTTT
cdr3_aa: CASRNRGGTDTQYF

v_call: TRBV20-1
clone_size: many
d_call: TRBD2
j_call: TRBJ2-7
cdr3_nt: TGCAGTGCTAGTAGGCCTAGTAGCGGGAGGGCCGAGTACTTC
cdr3_aa: CSASRPSSGRAEYF

v_call: TRBV6-2/TRBV6-3
clone_size: NA
d_call: TRBD1
j_call: TRBJ2-7
cdr3_nt: TGTGCCAGCAGCTGGGTGGGACAGGGATCCTACGAGCAGTACTTC
cdr3_aa: CASSWVGQGSYEQYF

v_call: TRBV20-1
clone_size: NA
d_call: NA
j_call: TRBJ2-7
cdr3_nt: TGCAGTGCTAGAGATGGCAGGAGCCCTACCTACGAGCAGTACTTC
cdr3_aa: CSARDGRSPTYEQYF

v_call: TRBV14
clone_size: few
d_call: TRBD2
j_call: TRBJ2-5
cdr3_nt: TGTGCCAGCAGCCAAGTAGGCGGGAGAACAGAGACCCAGTACTTC
cdr3_aa: CASSQVGGRTETQYF

v_call: TRBV9
clone_size: NA
d_call: NA
j_call: TRBJ2-1
cdr3_nt: TGTGCCAGCAGCGTAGCTGTCCAATACAATGAGCAGTTCTTC
cdr3_aa: CASSVAVQYNEQFF

v_call: TRBV6-6
clone_size: NA
d_call: NA
j_call: TRBJ2-3
cdr3_nt: TGTGCCAGCGTCTGGGGCCACTACACAGATACGCAGTATTTT
cdr3_aa: CASVWGHYTDTQYF

v_call: TRBV6-1
clone_size: NA
d_call: TRBD1
j_call: TRBJ2-7
cdr3_nt: TGTGCCAGCAGTGATAGGGACAGGAAGCCCTCCTACGAGCAGTACTTC
cdr3_aa: CASSDRDRKPSYEQYF

v_call: TRBV6-6
clone_size: NA
d_call: TRBD2
j_call: TRBJ2-3
cdr3_nt: TGTGCCGGTAAACAGCTAGCGGGAGGAGATACGCAGTATTTT
cdr3_aa: CAGKQLAGGDTQYF

v_call: TRBV5-1
clone_size: NA
d_call: TRBD2
j_call: TRBJ2-1
cdr3_nt: TGCGCCAGCAGCTCCTCTAGCGGGGGGACCTACAATGAGCAGTTCTTC
cdr3_aa: CASSSSSGGTYNEQFF

v_call: TRBV6-2/TRBV6-3
clone_size: few
d_call: TRBD1
j_call: TRBJ2-5
cdr3_nt: TGTGCCAGCAGTGCCCTCGGGACAGGTGCTCGGAACCAAGAGACCCAGTACTTC
cdr3_aa: CASSALGTGARNQETQYF

v_call: TRBV30
clone_size: few
d_call: NA
j_call: TRBJ2-7
cdr3_nt: TGTGCCTGGAGTAAGACTTTACAGAGCTCCTACGAGCAGTACTTC
cdr3_aa: CAWSKTLQSSYEQYF

v_call: TRBV5-1
clone_size: NA
d_call: NA
j_call: TRBJ2-4
cdr3_nt: TGCGCCAGCAGCCACTCAACAGGGACCAAAAACATTCAGTACTTC
cdr3_aa: CASSHSTGTKNIQYF

v_call: TRBV30
clone_size: NA
d_call: NA
j_call: TRBJ2-7
cdr3_nt: TGTGCCTGGACATCCGGGGTGGTGAGTGAGCAGTACTTC
cdr3_aa: CAWTSGVVSEQYF

v_call: TRBV4-3
clone_size: many
d_call: TRBD2
j_call: TRBJ2-1
cdr3_nt: TGCGCCAGCAGCCAAGGGCGGGAGGGGTACAATGAGCAGTTCTTC
cdr3_aa: CASSQGREGYNEQFF

v_call: TRBV4-1
clone_size: NA
d_call: NA
j_call: TRBJ2-3
cdr3_nt: TGCGCCAGCAGCCAAGCAAAGGGGGACTATACGCAGTATTTT
cdr3_aa: CASSQAKGDYTQYF

v_call: TRBV29-1
clone_size: few
d_call: NA
j_call: TRBJ1-1
cdr3_nt: TGCAGCGTGGGGGGAGGACTGAACACTGAAGCTTTCTTT
cdr3_aa: CSVGGGLNTEAFF

v_call: TRBV7-2
clone_size: NA
d_call: NA
j_call: TRBJ2-1
cdr3_nt: TGTGCCAGCAGCTTAGAACTAGTCCCCAGGTTCTTC
cdr3_aa: CASSLELVPRFF

v_call: TRBV21-1
clone_size: few
d_call: NA
j_call: TRBJ2-3
cdr3_nt: TGTGCCAGCAGCAAAGCGCTTAGCGGGAACACAGATACGCAGTATTTT
cdr3_aa: CASSKALSGNTDTQYF

v_call: TRBV7-2
clone_size: NA
d_call: NA
j_call: TRBJ1-2
cdr3_nt: TGTGCCAGCAGCTTAGATGGTAAAGGGTCCAACTATGGCTACACCTTC
cdr3_aa: CASSLDGKGSNYGYTF

v_call: TRBV6-1
clone_size: NA
d_call: NA
j_call: TRBJ1-2
cdr3_nt: TGTGCCAGCAGTGAAGGGACGGTGGAGGGCTATGGCTACACCTTC
cdr3_aa: CASSEGTVEGYGYTF